The clone carrying this T cell receptor (beta chain) was detected many times. Its antigen is as yet unknown. The sample originates from a study of T cell repertoires in cytomegalovirus infection. Study summary: Through public TCR beta signatures, both CMV infection and matching HLA type were indicated.

Trimming at V came to 10 bases and at J to 9 bases, leaving 8 bases not matched to a gene. CDR3 size: 13 residues. The V gene's germline CDR1 is SGHTA and CDR2 FQGNSA. From the reads, TCRdb called clonotypes with MiXCR, one entry per CDR3 protein. The sample includes hundreds of thousands of distinct CDR3 sequences, roughly 36% of them seen just once. This chain uses TRBV7-2 with TRBJ1-6, with 8 bases lining up with TRBD1. The sample here was cultured PBMCs, taken from culture after CMV antigen stimulation. This TCR was sampled from a human donor in good health (CMV status not recorded). Some clones in this sample may be carry-over from other donors' samples. CDR3 sequence reads: CATEGTGASPLHF. The CDR3 DNA sequence: TGTGCCACCGAGGGGACAGGCGCTTCACCCCTCCACTTT.